This TCR beta chain was sequenced during a study of T cells after yellow fever vaccination. This CDR3 has 13 amino acids. CDR1 and CDR2 from the germline V gene are MNHNY and SVGAGI (reference sequence). Trimming removed 4 bases at V and 0 bases at J, with 7 bases between. TCRdb re-derived calls from the 5' RACE reads in MiXCR, one entry per CDR3 protein. The sample carries hundreds of thousands of distinct CDR3 sequences, 9% to 15% recorded once. The genes are TRBV6-6 and TRBJ2-7, with a weak D call TRBD2 (5 bases). This material consisted of PBMCs, taken on the day of the yellow fever booster vaccination. This TCR was recovered from a man younger than 40 who received the YFV17D yellow fever vaccine. The CDR3: CASSLANSYEQYF. The CDR3 region has the DNA TGTGCCAGCAGTTTAGCGAACTCCTACGAGCAGTACTTC.